This TCR beta chain was sequenced for a study of cytomegalovirus exposure and HLA in healthy donors. In the study overall: A later analysis reported the 100 to 150 validation repertoires used the same platform as the approximately 660 first-cohort repertoires.

The V and J ends lost 3 bases and 7 bases, in that order; junction bases with no gene match: 9. This CDR3 contains 17 residues. CDR1 and CDR2 from the germline V gene are SGHVS and FNYEAQ. The validation cohort, a group of 120 subjects, included the donors and was separate from the roughly 620-subject first cohort. Study-wide points: According to the study, 150 to 200 TCR beta chains were cytomegalovirus-associated. Subsequent analysis showed first-cohort TCR clusters tending to co-occur in some 120 validation repertoires.

Clones were read by immunoSEQ multiplex PCR, and TCRdb kept only the in-frame ones, dropping some. This table holds hundreds of thousands of clones, just over 85% found once. Comment on this clone: Its antigen remains unknown.

This clonotype originated in a woman between 18 and 30 years old in good health and CMV-seronegative. The chain recombines TRBV7-6 with TRBJ2-2; 12 bases line up with TRBD2. Sequenced input: PBMCs. The CDR3 coding sequence is TGTGCCAGCAGCTTGACCGCTAGCGGGGGGGCGGTCGGGGAGCTGTTTTTT. Protein sequence: CASSLTASGGAVGELFF.